These T cell receptor beta chains were read from a single sample in a study of T-cell memory formation after mild COVID-19. TCRdb reprocessed the 5' RACE reads with MiXCR, giving one entry per CDR3 protein. The data contain fewer than 250,000 distinct CDR3 sequences, 15% of them seen just once; the ten biggest clones take up 2.1%. The sequencing sample was made of PBMCs or a T cell subset sorted from them (not recorded which). The receptors were sampled from an adult woman who had mild COVID-19 (a few samples of this study predate the infection). Cell type and time point are not known. CDR3s include the opening cysteine and the closing phenylalanine or tryptophan. A D gene is named only where the DNA matches it firmly. Not every row has a clone size; where given, it reads once, few, many or a size class.

d_call	v_call	clone_size	j_call	cdr3_length	cdr3_nt	cdr3_aa
.	TRBV5-5	few	TRBJ2-1	14	TGTGCCAGCAGCTCCCAGGCCAGCCCGAATGAGCAGTTCTTC	CASSSQASPNEQFF
TRBD1	TRBV19	.	TRBJ2-2	16	TGTGCCAGTAGTATAGACCAGGGGGCGCGAACCGGGGAGCTGTTTTTT	CASSIDQGARTGELFF
TRBD2	TRBV4-1	.	TRBJ2-1	18	TGCGCCAGCAGCCAAGAAGGGACCGGGACTAGCGGGGCGAATGAGCAGTTCTTC	CASSQEGTGTSGANEQFF
.	TRBV29-1	many	TRBJ2-2	13	TGCAGCGTTTCCTCAACGAACACCGGGGAGCTGTTTTTT	CSVSSTNTGELFF
TRBD2	TRBV24-1	.	TRBJ2-1	16	TGTGCCACCAGTGAGGTAGCGGGAGGGAAGGACAATGAGCAGTTCTTC	CATSEVAGGKDNEQFF
.	TRBV5-5	.	TRBJ1-4	15	TGTGCCAGCAGCGCGAGGACGGGCACTAATGAAAAACTGTTTTTT	CASSARTGTNEKLFF
.	TRBV18	few	TRBJ2-5	14	TGTGCCAGCTCACCACCTATGAAAACAGAGACCCAGTACTTC	CASSPPMKTETQYF
.	TRBV5-5	few	TRBJ1-5	14	TGTGCCAGCAGCCGGGCCTTGGGCAATCAGCCCCAGCATTTT	CASSRALGNQPQHF
TRBD2	TRBV3-1	.	TRBJ2-2	17	TGTGCCAGCAGCCAATTCCGGACTAGCGGGCTCACCGGGGAGCTGTTTTTT	CASSQFRTSGLTGELFF
.	TRBV6-6	.	TRBJ1-1	13	TGTGCCAGCAGTCAAACTAGGAACACTGAAGCTTTCTTT	CASSQTRNTEAFF
.	TRBV20-1	.	TRBJ2-3	16	TGCAGTGCTAGAGCTCCGACAAGGACCGCCGTGGATACGCAGTATTTT	CSARAPTRTAVDTQYF
TRBD1	TRBV18	.	TRBJ1-2	12	TGTGCCAGCTCGCGAGAGGACAGGGGCTACACCTTC	CASSREDRGYTF
.	TRBV12-3/TRBV12-4	.	TRBJ2-5	12	TGTGCCAGCACCTTCGGGGGTCAGACCCAGTACTTC	CASTFGGQTQYF
.	TRBV27	few	TRBJ2-1	12	TGTGCCAGCAGTTCCCGGATGGGGGAGCAGTTCTTC	CASSSRMGEQFF
TRBD1	TRBV14	.	TRBJ1-5	15	TGTGCCAGCAGCTCTAGGGGGCTCGGAAATCAGCCCCAGCATTTT	CASSSRGLGNQPQHF
.	TRBV6-5	few	TRBJ1-5	14	TGTGCCAGCAGTACAGGGTTCAGCAATCAGCCCCAGCATTTT	CASSTGFSNQPQHF
.	TRBV2	.	TRBJ1-1	14	TGTGCCAGCAGTCAGCGGGAGGGGAACACTGAAGCCTTCTTT	CASSQREGNTEAFF
.	TRBV25-1	.	TRBJ1-2	16	TGTGCCAGCAGTGAATCGAGTAGCGGACGGATGTATGGCTACACCTTC	CASSESSSGRMYGYTF
TRBD1	TRBV2	few	TRBJ2-1	15	TGTGCCAGCAGGAACAGGGGTGGCTCCTACAATGAGCAGTTCTTC	CASRNRGGSYNEQFF
.	TRBV27	.	TRBJ1-6	18	TGTGCCAGCGGGTTCGCGCAATGGGGCGCACGCTATAATTCACCCCTCCACTTT	CASGFAQWGARYNSPLHF
TRBD2	TRBV4-1	.	TRBJ2-1	14	TGCGCCAGCAGTCTAGCGGGCTCCTACAATGAGCAGTTCTTC	CASSLAGSYNEQFF
.	TRBV5-1	.	TRBJ2-7	17	TGCGCCAGCAGCTTGGTCCAGGGATCAACCCACTCCTACGAGCAGTACTTC	CASSLVQGSTHSYEQYF
.	TRBV10-3	few	TRBJ2-3	13	TGTGCCATCAAGGGGACTAGCACAGATACGCAGTATTTT	CAIKGTSTDTQYF
.	TRBV11-1	.	TRBJ2-3	14	TGTGCCAGCAGACCAATTTTTGGGACAGATACGCAGTATTTT	CASRPIFGTDTQYF
.	TRBV2	many	TRBJ1-1	14	TGTGCCAGCAGGATCCTGACAGGGAACACTGAAGCTTTCTTT	CASRILTGNTEAFF
.	TRBV7-3	few	TRBJ1-2	15	TGTGCCAGCAGCTTAAAGCCCGACAGCAACCATGGCTACACCTTC	CASSLKPDSNHGYTF